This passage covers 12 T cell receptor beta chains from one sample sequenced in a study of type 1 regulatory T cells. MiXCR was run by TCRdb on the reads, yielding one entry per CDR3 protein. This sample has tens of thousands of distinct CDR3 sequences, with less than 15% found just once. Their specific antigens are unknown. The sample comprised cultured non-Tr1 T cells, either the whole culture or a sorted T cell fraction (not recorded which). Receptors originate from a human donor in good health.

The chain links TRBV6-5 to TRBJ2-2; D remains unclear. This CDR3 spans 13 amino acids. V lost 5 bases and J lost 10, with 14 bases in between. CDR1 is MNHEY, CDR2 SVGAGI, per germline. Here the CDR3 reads CASSAGWSEELFF. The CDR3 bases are TGTGCCAGCAGTGCCGGCTGGAGTGAGGAGCTGTTTTTT.

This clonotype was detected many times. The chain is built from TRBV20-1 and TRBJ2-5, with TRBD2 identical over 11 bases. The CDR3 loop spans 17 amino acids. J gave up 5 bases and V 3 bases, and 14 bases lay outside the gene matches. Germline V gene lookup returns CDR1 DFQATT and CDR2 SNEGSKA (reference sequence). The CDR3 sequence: CSASTASGRKGRETQYF. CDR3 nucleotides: TGCAGTGCTAGTACGGCTAGCGGGAGGAAGGGGCGGGAGACCCAGTACTTC.

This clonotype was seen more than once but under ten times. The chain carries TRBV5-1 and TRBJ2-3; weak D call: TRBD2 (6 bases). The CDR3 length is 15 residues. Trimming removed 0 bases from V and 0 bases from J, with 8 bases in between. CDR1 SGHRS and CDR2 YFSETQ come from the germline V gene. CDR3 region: CASSLGLASTDTQYF. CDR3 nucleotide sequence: TGCGCCAGCAGCTTGGGTCTAGCGAGCACAGATACGCAGTATTTT.

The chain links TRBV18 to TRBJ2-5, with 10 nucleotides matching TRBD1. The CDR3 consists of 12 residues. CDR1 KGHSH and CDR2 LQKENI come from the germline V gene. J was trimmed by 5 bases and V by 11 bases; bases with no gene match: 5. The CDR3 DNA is TGTGCCGGGACAGGGGACGACGAGACCCAGTACTTC. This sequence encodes CAGTGDDETQYF. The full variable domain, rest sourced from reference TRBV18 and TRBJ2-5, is NAGVMQNPRHLVRRRGQEARLRCSPMKGHSHVYWYRQLPEEGLKFMVYLQKENIIDESGMPKERFSAEFPKEGPSILRIQQVVRGDSAAYFCAGTGDDETQYFGPGTRLLVL.

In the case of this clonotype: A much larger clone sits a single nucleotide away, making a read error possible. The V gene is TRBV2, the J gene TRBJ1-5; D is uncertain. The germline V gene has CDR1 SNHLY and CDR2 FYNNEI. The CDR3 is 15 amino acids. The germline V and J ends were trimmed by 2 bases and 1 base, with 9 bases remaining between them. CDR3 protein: CASSESRQSNQPQHF. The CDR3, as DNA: TGTGCCAGCAGTGAATCGCGGCAGAGCAATCAGCCCCAGCATTTT.

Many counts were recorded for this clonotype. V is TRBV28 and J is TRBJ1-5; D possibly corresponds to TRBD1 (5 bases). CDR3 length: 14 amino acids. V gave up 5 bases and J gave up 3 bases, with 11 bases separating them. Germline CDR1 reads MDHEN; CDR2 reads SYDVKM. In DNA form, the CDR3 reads TGTGCCAGCAGTCGCAGGGAATCCAATCAGCCCCAGCATTTT. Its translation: CASSRRESNQPQHF.

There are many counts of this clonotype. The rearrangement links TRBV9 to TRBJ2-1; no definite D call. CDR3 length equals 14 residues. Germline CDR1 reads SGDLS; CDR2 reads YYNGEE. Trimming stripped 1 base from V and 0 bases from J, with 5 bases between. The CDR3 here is CASSVSSSYNEQFF. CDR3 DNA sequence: TGTGCCAGCAGCGTAAGTTCCTCCTACAATGAGCAGTTCTTC.

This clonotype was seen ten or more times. The CDR3 DNA is TGTGCCAGCAGCAAGCGGGAGGTTAATGAGCAGTTCTTC. Residues: CASSKREVNEQFF. V usage is TRBV5-6 and J usage is TRBJ2-1, with 9 bases matching TRBD2. Trimming at V came to 4 bases and at J to 7 bases, leaving 3 bases not matched to a gene. This CDR3 contains 13 residues. Germline V gene lookup returns CDR1 SGHDT and CDR2 YYEEEE. Full variable domain (outside the CDR3, taken from reference TRBV5-6 and TRBJ2-1): DAGVTQSPTHLIKTRGQQVTLRCSPKSGHDTVSWYQQALGQGPQFIFQYYEEEERQRGNFPDRFSGHQFPNYSSELNVNALLLGDSALYLCASSKREVNEQFFGPGTRLTVL.

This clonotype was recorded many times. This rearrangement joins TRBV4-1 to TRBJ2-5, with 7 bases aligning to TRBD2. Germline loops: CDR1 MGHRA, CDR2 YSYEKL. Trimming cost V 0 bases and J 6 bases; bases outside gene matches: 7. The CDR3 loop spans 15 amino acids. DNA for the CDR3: TGCGCCAGCAGCCAAGATCGCGGGACTACGAAGACCCAGTACTTC. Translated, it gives CASSQDRGTTKTQYF.

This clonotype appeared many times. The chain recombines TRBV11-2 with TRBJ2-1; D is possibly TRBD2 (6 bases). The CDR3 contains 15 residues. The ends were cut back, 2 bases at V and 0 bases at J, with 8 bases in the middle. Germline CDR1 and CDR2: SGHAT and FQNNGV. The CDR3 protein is CASSLNGGSYNEQFF. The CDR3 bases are TGTGCCAGCAGCTTAAACGGGGGCTCCTACAATGAGCAGTTCTTC.

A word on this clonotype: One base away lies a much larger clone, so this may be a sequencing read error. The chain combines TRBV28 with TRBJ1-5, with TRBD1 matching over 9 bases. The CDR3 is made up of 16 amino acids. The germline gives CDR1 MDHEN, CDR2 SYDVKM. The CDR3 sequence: CASSSPGTGGNQPRHF. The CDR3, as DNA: TGTGCCAGCAGTTCCCCAGGTACAGGGGGCAATCAGCCCCGGCATTTT.

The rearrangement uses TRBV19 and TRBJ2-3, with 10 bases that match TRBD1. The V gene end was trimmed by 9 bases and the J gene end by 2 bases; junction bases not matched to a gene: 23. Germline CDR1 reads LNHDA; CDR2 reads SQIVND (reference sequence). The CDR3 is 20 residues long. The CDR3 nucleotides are TGTGCCAGACAAAGATTCCGGACAGGGGGAACAGGGGCCTTCACAGATACGCAGTATTTT. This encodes CARQRFRTGGTGAFTDTQYF.